Shown below are 2 T cell receptor beta chains from a single sample sequenced in a study of Graves' ophthalmopathy and Graves' hyperthyroidism. Amplified material comprised TCR beta CDR3 regions derived from RNA transcripts. Scientists carried out first-round RT-PCR using HTBI primers and then a second-round multiplex PCR. TCRdb fed the multiplex PCR reads into MiXCR, producing one record per CDR3 protein. The sample holds 650,000 to 800,000 distinct CDR3 sequences, more than 40% seen once. Sequencing input: peripheral blood. Source of these receptors: an adult man with Graves' ophthalmopathy.

This clonotype appeared many times. The gene calls are TRBV12-3 or TRBV12-4 and TRBJ2-6; 8 bases align to TRBD2. CDR3 length equals 18 residues. V shed 5 bases and J 0 bases; nucleotides not matched to a gene: 9. The CDR3 nucleotides read TGTGCCAGCAGTGCGATCGGGAGGGGGAGCTCTGGGGCCAACGTCCTGACTTTC. Protein: CASSAIGRGSSGANVLTF.

This clonotype is a singleton in its sample. The chain uses TRBV29-1 and TRBJ1-2; D uncertain. V shed 8 bases and J shed 7 bases, with 11 bases lying between them. The CDR3 has 10 residues. Germline V gene data show CDR1 as SQVTM and CDR2 as ANQGSEA. This CDR3 reads CSLATSGYTF. In nucleotides, the CDR3 is TGCAGCTTAGCGACCTCTGGCTACACCTTC.